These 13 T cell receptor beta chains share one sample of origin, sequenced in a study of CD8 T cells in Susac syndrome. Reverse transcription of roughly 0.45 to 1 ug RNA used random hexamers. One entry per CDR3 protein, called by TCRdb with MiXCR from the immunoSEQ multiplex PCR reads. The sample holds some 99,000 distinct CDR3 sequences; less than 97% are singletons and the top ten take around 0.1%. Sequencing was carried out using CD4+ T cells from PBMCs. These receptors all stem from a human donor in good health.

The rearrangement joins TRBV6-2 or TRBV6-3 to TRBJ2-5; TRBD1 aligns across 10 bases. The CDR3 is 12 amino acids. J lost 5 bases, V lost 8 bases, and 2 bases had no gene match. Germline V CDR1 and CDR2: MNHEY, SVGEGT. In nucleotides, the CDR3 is TGTGCCAGCCGGACAGGGGGTGAGACCCAGTACTTC. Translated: CASRTGGETQYF.

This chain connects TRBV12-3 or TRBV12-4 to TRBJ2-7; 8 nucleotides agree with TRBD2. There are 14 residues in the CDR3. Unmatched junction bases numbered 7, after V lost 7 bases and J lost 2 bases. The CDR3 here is CASTQAGAPYEQYF. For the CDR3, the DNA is TGTGCCAGCACCCAAGCGGGGGCTCCCTACGAGCAGTACTTC.

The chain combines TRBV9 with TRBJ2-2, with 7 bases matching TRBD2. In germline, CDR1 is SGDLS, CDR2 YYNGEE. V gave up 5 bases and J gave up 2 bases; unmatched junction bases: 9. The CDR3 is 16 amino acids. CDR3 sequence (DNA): TGTGCCAGCAGTGGCAGACTAGCCAAAAACACCGGGGAGCTGTTTTTT. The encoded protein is CASSGRLAKNTGELFF.

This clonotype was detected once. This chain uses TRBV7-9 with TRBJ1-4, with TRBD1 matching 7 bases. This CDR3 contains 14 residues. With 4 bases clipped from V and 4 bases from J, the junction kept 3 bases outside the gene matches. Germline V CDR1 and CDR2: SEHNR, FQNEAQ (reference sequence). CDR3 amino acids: CASSSQGDNEKLFF. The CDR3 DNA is TGTGCCAGCAGCTCGCAGGGGGATAATGAAAAACTGTTTTTT.

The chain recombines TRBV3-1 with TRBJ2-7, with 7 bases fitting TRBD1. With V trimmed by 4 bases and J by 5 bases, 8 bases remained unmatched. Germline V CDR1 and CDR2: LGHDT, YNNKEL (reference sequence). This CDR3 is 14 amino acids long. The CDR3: CASSLGTVADEQYF. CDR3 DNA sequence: TGTGCCAGCAGCCTAGGGACAGTTGCTGACGAGCAGTACTTC.

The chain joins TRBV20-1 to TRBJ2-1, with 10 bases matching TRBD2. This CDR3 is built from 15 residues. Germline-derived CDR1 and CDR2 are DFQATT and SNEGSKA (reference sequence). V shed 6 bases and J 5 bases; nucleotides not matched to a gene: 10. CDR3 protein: CSALPRTSGHNEQFF. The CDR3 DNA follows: TGCAGTGCCCTACCCCGGACTAGCGGACACAATGAGCAGTTCTTC.

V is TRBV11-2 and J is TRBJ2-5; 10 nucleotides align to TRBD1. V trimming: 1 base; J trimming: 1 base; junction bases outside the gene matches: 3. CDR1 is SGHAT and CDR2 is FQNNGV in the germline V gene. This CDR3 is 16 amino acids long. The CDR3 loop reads CASSLGDRGPQETQYF. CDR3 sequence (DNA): TGTGCCAGCAGCTTAGGAGACAGGGGGCCCCAAGAGACCCAGTACTTC.

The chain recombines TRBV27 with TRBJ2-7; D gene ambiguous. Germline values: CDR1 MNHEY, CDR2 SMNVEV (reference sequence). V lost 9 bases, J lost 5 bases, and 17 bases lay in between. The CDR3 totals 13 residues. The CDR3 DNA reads TGTGCCAGTAGGGCGTGGCTCAAAGACGAGCAGTACTTC. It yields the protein CASRAWLKDEQYF.

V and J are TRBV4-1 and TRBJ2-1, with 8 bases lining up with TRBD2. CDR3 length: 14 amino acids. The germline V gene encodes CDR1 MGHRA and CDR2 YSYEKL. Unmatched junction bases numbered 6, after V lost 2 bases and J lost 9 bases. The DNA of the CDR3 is TGCGCCAGCAGCCAACCCGGGACTAGACCTGAGCAGTTCTTC. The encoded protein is CASSQPGTRPEQFF.

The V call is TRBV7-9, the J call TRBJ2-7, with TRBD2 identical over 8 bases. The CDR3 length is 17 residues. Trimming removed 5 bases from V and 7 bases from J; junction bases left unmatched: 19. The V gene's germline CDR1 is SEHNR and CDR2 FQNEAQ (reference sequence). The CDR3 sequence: CASSPREASGPVREQYF. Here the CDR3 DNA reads TGTGCCAGCAGCCCTCGGGAGGCTAGCGGGCCTGTGCGTGAGCAGTACTTC.

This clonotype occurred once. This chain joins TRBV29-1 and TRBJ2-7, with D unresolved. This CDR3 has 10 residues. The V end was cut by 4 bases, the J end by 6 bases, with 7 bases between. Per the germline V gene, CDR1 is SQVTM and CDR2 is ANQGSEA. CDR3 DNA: TGCAGCGTTGGAACCACCGAGCAGTACTTC. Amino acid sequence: CSVGTTEQYF.

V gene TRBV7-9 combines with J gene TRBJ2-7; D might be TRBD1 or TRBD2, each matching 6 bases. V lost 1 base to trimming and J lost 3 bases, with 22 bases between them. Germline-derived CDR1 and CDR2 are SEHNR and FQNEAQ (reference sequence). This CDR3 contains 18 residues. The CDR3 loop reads CASSLGFYKGGSYYEQYF. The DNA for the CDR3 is TGTGCCAGCAGCTTAGGATTTTACAAGGGGGGATCCTACTACGAGCAGTACTTC.

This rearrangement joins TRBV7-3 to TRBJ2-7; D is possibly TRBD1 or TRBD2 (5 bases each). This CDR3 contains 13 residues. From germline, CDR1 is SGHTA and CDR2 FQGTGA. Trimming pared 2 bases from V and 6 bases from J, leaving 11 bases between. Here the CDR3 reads CASSLLAGTEQYF. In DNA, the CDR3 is TGTGCCAGCAGCTTATTGGCAGGGACCGAGCAGTACTTC.